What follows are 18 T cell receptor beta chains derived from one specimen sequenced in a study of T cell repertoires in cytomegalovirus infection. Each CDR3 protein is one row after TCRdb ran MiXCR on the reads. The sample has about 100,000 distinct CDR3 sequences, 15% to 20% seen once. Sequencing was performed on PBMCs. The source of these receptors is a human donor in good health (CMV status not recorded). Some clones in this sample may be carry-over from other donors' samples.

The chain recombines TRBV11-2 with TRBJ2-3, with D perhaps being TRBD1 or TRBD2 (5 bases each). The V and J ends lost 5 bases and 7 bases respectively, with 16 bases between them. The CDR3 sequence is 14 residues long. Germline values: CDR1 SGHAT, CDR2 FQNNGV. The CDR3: CASSLSPRENTQYF. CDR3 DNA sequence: TGTGCCAGCAGCCTCTCCCCCAGGGAGAATACGCAGTATTTT.

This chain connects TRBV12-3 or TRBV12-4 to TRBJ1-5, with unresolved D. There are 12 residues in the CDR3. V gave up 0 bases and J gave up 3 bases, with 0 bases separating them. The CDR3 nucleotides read TGTGCCAGCAGTTTAGCCAATCAGCCCCAGCATTTT. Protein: CASSLANQPQHF.

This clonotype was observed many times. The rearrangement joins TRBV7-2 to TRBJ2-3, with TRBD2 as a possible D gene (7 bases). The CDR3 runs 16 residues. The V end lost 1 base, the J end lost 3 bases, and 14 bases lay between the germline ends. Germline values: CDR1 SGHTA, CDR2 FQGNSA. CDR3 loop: CASSLDPGGFTDTQYF. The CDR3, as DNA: TGTGCCAGCAGCTTAGACCCGGGGGGCTTTACAGATACGCAGTATTTT.

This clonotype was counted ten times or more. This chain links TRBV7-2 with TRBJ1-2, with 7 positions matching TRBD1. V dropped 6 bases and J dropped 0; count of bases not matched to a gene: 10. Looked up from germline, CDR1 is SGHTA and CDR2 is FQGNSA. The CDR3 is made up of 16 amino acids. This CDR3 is CASSSGTAGSNYGYTF. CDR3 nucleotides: TGTGCCAGCAGTTCCGGGACAGCGGGATCTAACTATGGCTACACCTTC.

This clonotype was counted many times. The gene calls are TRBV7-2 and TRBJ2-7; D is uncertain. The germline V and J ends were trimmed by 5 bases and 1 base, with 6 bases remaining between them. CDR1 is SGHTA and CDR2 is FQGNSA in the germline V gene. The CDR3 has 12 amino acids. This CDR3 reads CASSPRSYEQYF. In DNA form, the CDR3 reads TGTGCCAGCAGCCCCCGATCCTACGAGCAGTACTTC.

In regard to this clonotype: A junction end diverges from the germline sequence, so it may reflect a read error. CDR3 nucleotides: TGTGCCTGGCGTGTAAGAGGAGGGCGCACCTTC. This encodes CAWRVRGGRTF. The chain carries TRBV30 and TRBJ1-2; D not resolved. Germline-derived CDR1 and CDR2 are GTSNPN and SVGIG (reference sequence). There are 11 residues in the CDR3.

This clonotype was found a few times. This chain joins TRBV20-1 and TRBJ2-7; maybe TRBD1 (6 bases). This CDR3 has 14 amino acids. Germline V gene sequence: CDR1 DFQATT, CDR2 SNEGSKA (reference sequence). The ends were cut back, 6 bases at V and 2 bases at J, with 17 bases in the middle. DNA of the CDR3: TGCAGTGCCCCATCGGACAGAGAACCCTACGAGCAGTACTTC. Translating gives CSAPSDREPYEQYF.

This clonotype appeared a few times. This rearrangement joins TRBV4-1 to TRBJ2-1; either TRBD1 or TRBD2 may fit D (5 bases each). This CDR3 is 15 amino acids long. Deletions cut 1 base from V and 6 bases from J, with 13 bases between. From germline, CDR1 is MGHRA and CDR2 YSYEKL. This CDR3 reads CASSQVGRTANEQFF. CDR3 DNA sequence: TGCGCCAGCAGCCAAGTGGGACGGACCGCCAATGAGCAGTTCTTC.

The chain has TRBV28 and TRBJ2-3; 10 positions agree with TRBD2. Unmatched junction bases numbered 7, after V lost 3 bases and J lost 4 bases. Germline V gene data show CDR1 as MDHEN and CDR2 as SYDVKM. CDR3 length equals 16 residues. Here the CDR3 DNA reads TGTGCCAGCAGTTTTTCGGGACTAGCGATAGCAGATACGCAGTATTTT. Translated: CASSFSGLAIADTQYF.

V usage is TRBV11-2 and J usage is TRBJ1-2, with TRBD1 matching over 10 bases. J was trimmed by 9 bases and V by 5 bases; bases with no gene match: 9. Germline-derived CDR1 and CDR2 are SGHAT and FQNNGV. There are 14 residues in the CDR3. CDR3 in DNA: TGTGCCAGCAGCACGGGACAGGGGACAGGACGCTACACCTTC. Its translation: CASSTGQGTGRYTF.

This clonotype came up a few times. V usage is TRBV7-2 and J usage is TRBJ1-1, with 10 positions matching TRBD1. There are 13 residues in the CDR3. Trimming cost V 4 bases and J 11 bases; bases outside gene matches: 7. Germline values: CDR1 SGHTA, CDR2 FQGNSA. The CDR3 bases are TGTGCCAGCAGCTACGGACAGGGGGATTCGGCTTTCTTT. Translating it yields CASSYGQGDSAFF.

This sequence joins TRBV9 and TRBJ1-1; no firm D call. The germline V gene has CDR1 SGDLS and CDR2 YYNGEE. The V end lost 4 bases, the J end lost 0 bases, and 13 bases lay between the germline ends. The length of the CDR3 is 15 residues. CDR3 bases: TGTGCCAGCAGCCCACTGCCGGTCTTGAACACTGAAGCTTTCTTT. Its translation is CASSPLPVLNTEAFF.

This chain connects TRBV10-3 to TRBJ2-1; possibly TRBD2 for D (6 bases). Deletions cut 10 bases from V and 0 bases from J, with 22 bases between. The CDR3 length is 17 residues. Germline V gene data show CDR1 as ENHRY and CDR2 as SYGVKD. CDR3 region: CATRDFLIRDSYNEQFF. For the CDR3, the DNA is TGTGCCACTCGGGACTTTCTTATTAGGGACTCCTACAATGAGCAGTTCTTC.

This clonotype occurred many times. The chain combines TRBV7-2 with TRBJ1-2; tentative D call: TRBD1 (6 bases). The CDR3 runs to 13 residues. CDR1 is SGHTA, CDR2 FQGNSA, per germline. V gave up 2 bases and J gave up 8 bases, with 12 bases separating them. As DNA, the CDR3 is TGTGCCAGCAGCTTAAGGGCCCAGGGGGGCTACACCTTC. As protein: CASSLRAQGGYTF.

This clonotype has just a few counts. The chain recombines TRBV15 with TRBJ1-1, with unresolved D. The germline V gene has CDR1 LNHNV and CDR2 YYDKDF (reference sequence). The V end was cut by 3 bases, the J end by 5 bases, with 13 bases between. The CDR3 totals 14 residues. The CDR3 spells CATSRPRGGTEAFF. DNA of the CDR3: TGTGCCACCAGCAGGCCCAGAGGAGGGACTGAAGCTTTCTTT.

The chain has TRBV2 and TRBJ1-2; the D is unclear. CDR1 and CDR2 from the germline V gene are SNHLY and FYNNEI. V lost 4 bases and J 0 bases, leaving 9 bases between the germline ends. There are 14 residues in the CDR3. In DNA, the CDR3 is TGTGCCAGCAGTGTGGTCACAGCTAACTATGGCTACACCTTC. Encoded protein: CASSVVTANYGYTF.

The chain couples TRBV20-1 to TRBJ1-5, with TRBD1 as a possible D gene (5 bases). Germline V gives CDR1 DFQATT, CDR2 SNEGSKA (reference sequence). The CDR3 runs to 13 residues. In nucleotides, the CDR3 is TGCAGCGCGATCCGGGGGAGCAATCAGCCCCAGCATTTT. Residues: CSAIRGSNQPQHF.

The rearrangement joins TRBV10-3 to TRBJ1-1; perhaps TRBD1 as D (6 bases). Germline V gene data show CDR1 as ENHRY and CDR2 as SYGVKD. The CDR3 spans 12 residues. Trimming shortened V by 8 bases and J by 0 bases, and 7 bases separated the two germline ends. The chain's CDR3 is CAIQGLNTEAFF. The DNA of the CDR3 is TGTGCCATCCAGGGGTTGAACACTGAAGCTTTCTTT.